This TCR beta chain is from a study of blood T cell repertoires in COVID-19. Study information: Donors in the United States, Italy and Spain gave samples during acute or convalescent COVID-19. Sources were T cells, B-cell-depleted T cells, or PBMCs; the material itself was cDNA or gDNA.

Original methodology: Reference gene primer amplification gave nucleated cell count estimates. The repertoire was sequenced with immunoSEQ multiplex PCR; TCRdb's copy has only in-frame clones and lacks some. The V and J calls and clone size are taken from that table; D and trimming were inferred from the DNA. The sample lists fewer than 250,000 clones; over 80% were seen once. Germline lookup yields CDR1 LNHDA and CDR2 SQIVND (reference sequence). V gave up 5 bases and J gave up 0 bases, with 13 bases separating them. The CDR3 spans 15 residues. The chain joins TRBV19 to TRBJ1-1; no clear D gene. The TCR comes from a woman aged 55-69 years with active or convalescent COVID-19. The sequencing sample was made of peripheral blood. The CDR3 region is CASSVGIDMNTEAFF. DNA for the CDR3: TGTGCCAGTAGTGTTGGCATTGACATGAACACTGAAGCTTTCTTT.